A single sample is the source of the 15 T cell receptor beta chains below, sequenced in a study of T cells in Graves' hyperthyroidism and ophthalmopathy. From RNA transcripts, TCR beta CDR3 regions were amplified. First-round RT-PCR of the TCR CDR3 relied on the HTBI primer set. MiXCR, applied by TCRdb to the multiplex PCR reads, yields one record per CDR3 protein. Here the sample spans hundreds of thousands of distinct CDR3 sequences, 15% to 20% being singletons. Sequences were obtained from blood. Receptors were obtained from a woman in her thirties or forties with Graves' ophthalmopathy.

This clonotype was observed a handful of times. The chain couples TRBV12-3 or TRBV12-4 to TRBJ1-1, with TRBD1 matching over 7 bases. Trimming removed 6 bases from V and 4 bases from J; junction bases left unmatched: 8. The CDR3 spans 14 residues. CDR3 DNA sequence: TGTGCCAGCAGGCAACAGGGGATGAGCACTGAAGCTTTCTTT. This codes for CASRQQGMSTEAFF.

This clonotype was detected ten times or more. V usage is TRBV12-5 and J usage is TRBJ2-3; TRBD2 matches 8 bases. The trim removed 1 base at V and 3 bases at J, leaving 15 bases unmatched. The CDR3 spans 19 residues. The germline gives CDR1 LGHNT, CDR2 FRNRAP. The DNA of the CDR3 is TGTGCTAGTGGTTTGGGCCCCGTTTTGAGCGGGGGTAGAACAGATACGCAGTATTTT. Translation gives CASGLGPVLSGGRTDTQYF.

This clonotype was recorded many times. This chain links TRBV5-6 with TRBJ2-1; D remains unclear. This CDR3 comprises 13 residues. V lost 2 bases, J lost 8 bases, and 11 bases lay in between. Looked up from germline, CDR1 is SGHDT and CDR2 is YYEEEE. The chain's CDR3 is CASSFPRVDEQFF. For the CDR3, the DNA is TGTGCCAGCAGCTTCCCTCGGGTGGATGAGCAGTTCTTC.

The sample holds many counts of this clonotype. The rearrangement uses TRBV12-3 or TRBV12-4 and TRBJ2-6; no definite D call. The V end lost 3 bases, the J end lost 1 base, and 7 bases lay between the germline ends. This CDR3 region has 15 residues. The CDR3 loop reads CASSFFESGANVLTF. CDR3 in DNA: TGTGCCAGCAGTTTCTTCGAATCTGGGGCCAACGTCCTGACTTTC.

This clonotype was observed a handful of times. This chain joins TRBV3-1 and TRBJ1-6; 7 bases map to TRBD1. Germline V gene sequence: CDR1 LGHDT, CDR2 YNNKEL (reference sequence). The CDR3 covers 15 residues. The ends lost 1 base at V and 10 bases at J; junction bases unmatched: 7. CDR3 residues: CASSQGGGADSPLHF. The CDR3 bases are TGTGCCAGCAGCCAAGGAGGGGGCGCAGACTCACCCCTCCACTTT.

In this sample, this clonotype turned up a few times. The chain has TRBV13 and TRBJ2-5, with 11 bases matching TRBD1. The V gene end was trimmed by 0 bases and the J gene end by 1 base; junction bases not matched to a gene: 7. The V gene's germline CDR1 is PRHDT and CDR2 FYEKMQ (reference sequence). The CDR3 loop spans 18 amino acids. The CDR3: CASSLGWDRGYRQETQYF. As DNA, the CDR3 is TGTGCCAGCAGCTTAGGCTGGGACAGGGGGTACCGCCAAGAGACCCAGTACTTC.

This clonotype was counted at least ten times. The gene calls are TRBV20-1 and TRBJ1-2; D is perhaps TRBD1 (6 bases). Germline CDR1 reads DFQATT; CDR2 reads SNEGSKA (reference sequence). The CDR3 totals 12 residues. Between the trimmed V and J ends, which lost 3 bases and 3 bases, there was a span of 8 bases. The chain's CDR3 is CSARKGDYGYTF. The CDR3 coding sequence is TGCAGTGCTAGGAAGGGGGACTATGGCTACACCTTC.

For this clonotype: A clone one base away is much larger, so this may be a read error. V usage is TRBV28 and J usage is TRBJ2-5, with D possibly TRBD2 on 5 matching bases. CDR1 MDHEN and CDR2 SYDVKM come from the germline V gene. Trimming left V 2 bases short and J 7 bases short, with 11 bases between. The CDR3 consists of 13 residues. Here the CDR3 reads CASSLAGDATQYF. The CDR3 region has the DNA TGTGCCAGCAGTTTAGCGGGCGATGCGACCCAGTACTTC.

This clonotype was seen repeatedly, ten times or more. V and J are TRBV11-2 and TRBJ2-3, with 10 bases aligning to TRBD1. V dropped 3 bases and J dropped 5; count of bases not matched to a gene: 5. Per germline, CDR1 SGHAT and CDR2 FQNNGV. This CDR3 region has 15 residues. The CDR3 DNA sequence: TGTGCCAGCAGCTTGACGACAGGGGGCGGAGATACGCAGTATTTT. Encoded protein: CASSLTTGGGDTQYF.

The rearrangement joins TRBV2 to TRBJ2-1; possibly TRBD2 for D (7 bases). The CDR3 runs 15 residues. The V end was cut by 7 bases, the J end by 0 bases, with 13 bases between. CDR1 is SNHLY, CDR2 FYNNEI, per germline. The CDR3 region has the DNA TGTGCCAGCAAGATTCGGGGGGCCTCCTACAATGAGCAGTTCTTC. The encoded protein is CASKIRGASYNEQFF.

This clonotype appeared many times. The chain employs TRBV20-1 and TRBJ2-3, with D unresolved. CDR1 and CDR2 from the germline V gene are DFQATT and SNEGSKA (reference sequence). The V end was cut by 5 bases, the J end by 8 bases, with 11 bases between. This CDR3 comprises 11 residues. CDR3 residues: CSAPLKGTQYF. In nucleotides, the CDR3 is TGCAGTGCTCCCTTGAAGGGTACGCAGTATTTT.

The chain has TRBV7-9 and TRBJ1-1; 7 nucleotides line up with TRBD1. CDR3 size: 13 residues. CDR1 and CDR2 (germline): SEHNR, FQNEAQ (reference sequence). Trimming cost V 5 bases and J 3 bases; bases outside gene matches: 3. CDR3 residues: CASSKGQYTEAFF. The CDR3 DNA reads TGTGCCAGCAGCAAGGGACAGTACACTGAAGCTTTCTTT.

This clonotype was picked up many times. The V gene is TRBV7-3, the J gene TRBJ1-1; no reliable D call. The CDR3 loop spans 15 amino acids. Trimming shortened V by 5 bases and J by 0 bases, and 13 bases separated the two germline ends. From germline, CDR1 is SGHTA and CDR2 FQGTGA. This CDR3 is CASSATNTMNTEAFF. The CDR3 coding sequence is TGTGCCAGCAGCGCGACAAATACCATGAACACTGAAGCTTTCTTT.

This clonotype showed up many times. The rearrangement joins TRBV6-5 to TRBJ2-7; D might be TRBD1 (6 bases). V lost 0 bases, J lost 6 bases, and 12 bases lay in between. This CDR3 comprises 14 residues. CDR1 is MNHEY and CDR2 is SVGAGI in the germline V gene. The CDR3 reads CASSYSGTKSEQYF. Written as DNA, the CDR3 is TGTGCCAGCAGTTACTCCGGGACAAAGAGCGAGCAGTACTTC.

The chain links TRBV20-1 to TRBJ1-1; TRBD1 is a possible D gene (6 bases). CDR3 size: 13 residues. The germline V gene has CDR1 DFQATT and CDR2 SNEGSKA (reference sequence). Trimming took off 6 bases at V and 0 bases at J, with 11 bases between the two ends. The CDR3 nucleotides are TGCAGTGCCCTGACAGGCTTGAACACTGAAGCTTTCTTT. Its translation: CSALTGLNTEAFF.